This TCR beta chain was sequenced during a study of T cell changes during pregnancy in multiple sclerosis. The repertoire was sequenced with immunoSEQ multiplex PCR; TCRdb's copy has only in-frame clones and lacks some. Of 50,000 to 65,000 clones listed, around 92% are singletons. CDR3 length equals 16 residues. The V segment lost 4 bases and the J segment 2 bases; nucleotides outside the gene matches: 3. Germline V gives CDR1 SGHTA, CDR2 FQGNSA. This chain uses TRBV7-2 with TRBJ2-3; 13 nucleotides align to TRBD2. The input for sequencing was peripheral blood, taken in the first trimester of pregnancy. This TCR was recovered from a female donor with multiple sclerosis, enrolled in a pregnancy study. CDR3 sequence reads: CASSSLAGGYTDTQYF. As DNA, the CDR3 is TGTGCCAGCAGCTCACTAGCGGGGGGGTACACAGATACGCAGTATTTT.